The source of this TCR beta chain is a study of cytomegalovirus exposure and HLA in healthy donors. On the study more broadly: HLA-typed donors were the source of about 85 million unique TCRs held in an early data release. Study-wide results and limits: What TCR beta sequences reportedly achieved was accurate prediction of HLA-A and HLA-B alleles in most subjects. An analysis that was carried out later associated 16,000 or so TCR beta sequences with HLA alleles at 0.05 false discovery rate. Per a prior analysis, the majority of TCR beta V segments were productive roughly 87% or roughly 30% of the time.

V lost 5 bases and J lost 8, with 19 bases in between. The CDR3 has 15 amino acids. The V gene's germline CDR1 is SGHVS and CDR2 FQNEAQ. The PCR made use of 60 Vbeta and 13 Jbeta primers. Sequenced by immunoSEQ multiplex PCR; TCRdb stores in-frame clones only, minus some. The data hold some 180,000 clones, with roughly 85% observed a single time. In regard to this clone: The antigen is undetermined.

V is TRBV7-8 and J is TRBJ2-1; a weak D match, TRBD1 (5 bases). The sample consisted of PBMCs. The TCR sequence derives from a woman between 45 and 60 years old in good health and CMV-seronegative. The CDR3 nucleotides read TGTGCCAGCAGCCTAATAGACCAGGGTGGCGATGAGCAGTTCTTC. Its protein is CASSLIDQGGDEQFF.